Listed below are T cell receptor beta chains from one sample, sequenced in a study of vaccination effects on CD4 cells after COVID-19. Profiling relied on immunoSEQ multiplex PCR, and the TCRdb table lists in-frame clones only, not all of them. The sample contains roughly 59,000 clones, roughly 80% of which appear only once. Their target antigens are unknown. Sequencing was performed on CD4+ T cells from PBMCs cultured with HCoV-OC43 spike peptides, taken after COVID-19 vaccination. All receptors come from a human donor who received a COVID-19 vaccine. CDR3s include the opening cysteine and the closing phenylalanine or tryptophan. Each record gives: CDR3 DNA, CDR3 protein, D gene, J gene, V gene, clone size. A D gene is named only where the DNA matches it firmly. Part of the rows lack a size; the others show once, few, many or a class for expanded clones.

CDR3nt: TGTGCCAGCAGCCACGGGCTCAACTATGGCTACACCTTC
CDR3aa: CASSHGLNYGYTF
d_gene: -
j_gene: TRBJ1-2
v_gene: TRBV4-2
abundance: -

CDR3nt: TGTGCCAGCAGCCAAGGGGGACTAGCCCTCCCAGTTGGCACAGATACGCAGTATTTT
CDR3aa: CASSQGGLALPVGTDTQYF
d_gene: TRBD2
j_gene: TRBJ2-3
v_gene: TRBV3-1/TRBV3-2
abundance: -

CDR3nt: TGTGCCAGCAGATTCAGGCCATCCCCTAACTATGGCTACACCTTC
CDR3aa: CASRFRPSPNYGYTF
d_gene: -
j_gene: TRBJ1-2
v_gene: TRBV6-5
abundance: -

CDR3nt: TGTGCCAGCAGCCCACGGACAGGGGCAGATACGCAGTATTTT
CDR3aa: CASSPRTGADTQYF
d_gene: TRBD1
j_gene: TRBJ2-3
v_gene: TRBV13
abundance: few

CDR3nt: TGTGCCAGCCACATGGGCAGGAGCTCTGGAAACACCATATATTTT
CDR3aa: CASHMGRSSGNTIYF
d_gene: -
j_gene: TRBJ1-3
v_gene: TRBV19
abundance: -

CDR3nt: TGTGCCAGCAGTTATTATGATCGAGGCACAGATACGCAGTATTTT
CDR3aa: CASSYYDRGTDTQYF
d_gene: -
j_gene: TRBJ2-3
v_gene: TRBV6-2/TRBV6-3
abundance: -

CDR3nt: TGTGCCAGCAGTTACACCGGGACAGGTGCCCAAGAGACCCAGTACTTC
CDR3aa: CASSYTGTGAQETQYF
d_gene: TRBD1
j_gene: TRBJ2-5
v_gene: TRBV6-5
abundance: -

CDR3nt: TGTGCCACGCAGAGTACGACTAGCGGGGTAGAGACCCAGTACTTC
CDR3aa: CATQSTTSGVETQYF
d_gene: TRBD2
j_gene: TRBJ2-5
v_gene: TRBV24-1
abundance: -

CDR3nt: TGTGCCAGCAGAACGGATTACATATCACCCCTCCACTTT
CDR3aa: CASRTDYISPLHF
d_gene: -
j_gene: TRBJ1-6
v_gene: TRBV6-6
abundance: -

CDR3nt: TGCAGTGCTAGTATGTCCAACAGGGGGCGAGAGACCCAGTACTTC
CDR3aa: CSASMSNRGRETQYF
d_gene: TRBD1
j_gene: TRBJ2-5
v_gene: TRBV20-1
abundance: -

CDR3nt: TGTGCCAGCAGCCAAGATCAACTAGCGGGGGCTACAGGTACGCAGTATTTT
CDR3aa: CASSQDQLAGATGTQYF
d_gene: TRBD2
j_gene: TRBJ2-3
v_gene: TRBV3-1/TRBV3-2
abundance: -

CDR3nt: TGTGCCAGCAGCTTAGATTTAGGCACCGGGGAGCTGTTTTTT
CDR3aa: CASSLDLGTGELFF
d_gene: -
j_gene: TRBJ2-2
v_gene: TRBV11-3
abundance: -

CDR3nt: TGTGCCAGCAGCCAAGATTTGGCAGGGTATGGCTACACCTTC
CDR3aa: CASSQDLAGYGYTF
d_gene: -
j_gene: TRBJ1-2
v_gene: TRBV4-2
abundance: -

CDR3nt: TGCGCCAGCAGCTCGGGCCGTGGTCTAGCGGGGGGGCGTATTAGAGAGACCCAGTACTTC
CDR3aa: CASSSGRGLAGGRIRETQYF
d_gene: TRBD2
j_gene: TRBJ2-5
v_gene: TRBV5-1
abundance: -

CDR3nt: TGCGCCAGCAGCTTGGTGACCGGGGCCTACACCGGGGAGCTGTTTTTT
CDR3aa: CASSLVTGAYTGELFF
d_gene: -
j_gene: TRBJ2-2
v_gene: TRBV5-1
abundance: few

CDR3nt: TGTGCCAGCAGTTACGAGGCCGCTGGCTATGGCTACACCTTC
CDR3aa: CASSYEAAGYGYTF
d_gene: -
j_gene: TRBJ1-2
v_gene: TRBV6-6
abundance: -

CDR3nt: TGTGCCAGCAGTTACTCCTTTATAACTAATGAAAAACTGTTTTTT
CDR3aa: CASSYSFITNEKLFF
d_gene: -
j_gene: TRBJ1-4
v_gene: TRBV6-5
abundance: -

CDR3nt: TGCGCCAGCAGTGAGATTAAAGGGGAGGCTTTCTTT
CDR3aa: CASSEIKGEAFF
d_gene: -
j_gene: TRBJ1-1
v_gene: TRBV10-2
abundance: once

CDR3nt: TGTGCCAGCAGGAACCGGGGCTCGTCTGGAAACACCATATATTTT
CDR3aa: CASRNRGSSGNTIYF
d_gene: -
j_gene: TRBJ1-3
v_gene: TRBV25-1
abundance: once

CDR3nt: TGCGCCAGCAGCCAAGATGGAGCGGCTGGGGTAGAGACCCAGTACTTC
CDR3aa: CASSQDGAAGVETQYF
d_gene: -
j_gene: TRBJ2-5
v_gene: TRBV4-1
abundance: -

CDR3nt: TGTGCCTGGAGCGCCCCCAGTATAGCCAAAAACATTCAGTACTTC
CDR3aa: CAWSAPSIAKNIQYF
d_gene: -
j_gene: TRBJ2-4
v_gene: TRBV30
abundance: -

CDR3nt: TGCGCCAGCAGCCAAGATGGGACAAACTCTGGAAACACCATATATTTT
CDR3aa: CASSQDGTNSGNTIYF
d_gene: -
j_gene: TRBJ1-3
v_gene: TRBV4-1
abundance: -

CDR3nt: TGTGCCAGCAGCTTTGGCGGGTACAATGAGCAGTTCTTC
CDR3aa: CASSFGGYNEQFF
d_gene: -
j_gene: TRBJ2-1
v_gene: TRBV7-3
abundance: -

CDR3nt: TGTGCCAGCAGTTACTCCGGGTCACCCCTCCACTTT
CDR3aa: CASSYSGSPLHF
d_gene: -
j_gene: TRBJ1-6
v_gene: TRBV6-5
abundance: -

CDR3nt: TGTGCCAGCTTTAAACTATCGGCGGGGACAGATACGCAGTATTTT
CDR3aa: CASFKLSAGTDTQYF
d_gene: -
j_gene: TRBJ2-3
v_gene: TRBV6-6
abundance: -

CDR3nt: TGTGCCATCAGTGAGAGACAGGCGGACTTAACTGAAGCTTTCTTT
CDR3aa: CAISERQADLTEAFF
d_gene: -
j_gene: TRBJ1-1
v_gene: TRBV10-3
abundance: -

CDR3nt: TGTGCCAGTAGTATACAGGGGAACACCGGGGAGCTGTTTTTT
CDR3aa: CASSIQGNTGELFF
d_gene: -
j_gene: TRBJ2-2
v_gene: TRBV19
abundance: few

CDR3nt: TGCGCCAGCAGCTTGGGAGGGGCATTGGGCAATCAGCCCCAGCATTTT
CDR3aa: CASSLGGALGNQPQHF
d_gene: -
j_gene: TRBJ1-5
v_gene: TRBV5-1
abundance: -

CDR3nt: TGCGCCAGCAGCGGATGGACGAGTACCGGGGAGCTGTTTTTT
CDR3aa: CASSGWTSTGELFF
d_gene: -
j_gene: TRBJ2-2
v_gene: TRBV5-1
abundance: few

CDR3nt: TGTGCCAGCAGCTTAGCCCCGACAGGGCGGGTAAATCAGCCCCAGCATTTT
CDR3aa: CASSLAPTGRVNQPQHF
d_gene: TRBD1
j_gene: TRBJ1-5
v_gene: TRBV7-2
abundance: -

CDR3nt: TGTGCCACCAGCAGAGCCCTCATCCGGGCCCGAAACGAAAAACTGTTTTTT
CDR3aa: CATSRALIRARNEKLFF
d_gene: -
j_gene: TRBJ1-4
v_gene: TRBV15
abundance: -

CDR3nt: TGTGCCAGTAGTATACAGACCGGGGAAAACATTCAGTACTTC
CDR3aa: CASSIQTGENIQYF
d_gene: -
j_gene: TRBJ2-4
v_gene: TRBV19
abundance: -

CDR3nt: TGTGCCTGGAGTCAACTCCCGGGACAGGGAGATACCTATGGCTACACCTTC
CDR3aa: CAWSQLPGQGDTYGYTF
d_gene: TRBD1
j_gene: TRBJ1-2
v_gene: TRBV30
abundance: -

CDR3nt: TGTGCCAGCAGCAAAGGGGGGACTAGCGGGGCCCAAGAGACCCAGTACTTC
CDR3aa: CASSKGGTSGAQETQYF
d_gene: -
j_gene: TRBJ2-5
v_gene: TRBV21-1
abundance: -

CDR3nt: TGTGCCAGCAGCGTACTAGGGGGCGCCGACACTGAAGCTTTCTTT
CDR3aa: CASSVLGGADTEAFF
d_gene: TRBD1
j_gene: TRBJ1-1
v_gene: TRBV9
abundance: -

CDR3nt: TGTGCCAGCAGTGAAGTTAGACGGTACACTGAAGCTTTCTTT
CDR3aa: CASSEVRRYTEAFF
d_gene: -
j_gene: TRBJ1-1
v_gene: TRBV6-1
abundance: few

CDR3nt: TGTGCCAGCAGTGACTCGGGCAGGGGAGTCTCACCCCTCCACTTT
CDR3aa: CASSDSGRGVSPLHF
d_gene: -
j_gene: TRBJ1-6
v_gene: TRBV6-4
abundance: -

CDR3nt: TGCGCCAGCAGCCTTTCCGGGACCCGGGACAGACCGAATGAAAAACTGTTTTTT
CDR3aa: CASSLSGTRDRPNEKLFF
d_gene: TRBD1
j_gene: TRBJ1-4
v_gene: TRBV4-3
abundance: -